This T cell receptor beta chain was profiled in a study of T cells in Graves' hyperthyroidism and ophthalmopathy. Regarding this clonotype: Its target is not known.

Graves' hyperthyroidism is called stable when ophthalmopathy does not progress within 18 months. Uncontrolled infection, other autoimmune disease, pregnancy or lactation led to exclusion. General observations from the study: Blood held most thyroid clonotypes expanded above 0.001 frequency. From stable hyperthyroidism, ophthalmopathy was separated by a 13 V-J model.

TCR beta CDR3 regions were amplified from RNA transcripts. The HTBI primer set served for first-round RT-PCR of the TCR CDR3. TCRdb re-analysed the multiplex PCR reads in MiXCR, keeping a single row per CDR3 protein. Found here are approximately 870,000 distinct CDR3 sequences, approximately 40% of them singletons; the top ten hold approximately 10%. Trimming removed 8 bases from V and 6 bases from J, with 16 bases in between. CDR1 is SQVTM and CDR2 is ANQGSEA in the germline V gene. The length of the CDR3 is 12 residues. The sequencing input was blood. The genes are TRBV29-1 and TRBJ1-1; maybe TRBD1 (5 bases). This receptor was taken from a young man with Graves' hyperthyroidism. The CDR3, as DNA: TGCAGCTTAACGACAGCCGTTCCTGAAGCTTTCTTT. It specifies CSLTTAVPEAFF.